The clone carrying this T cell receptor (beta chain) was observed at least ten times. The CDR3 totals 13 residues. Germline assignment: CDR1 MNHEY and CDR2 SVGEGT. V lost 4 bases, J lost 5 bases, and 12 bases lay in between. These data originate in a study of metastatic and nonmetastatic thyroid tumors. Study summary: From malignant and benign thyroid patients, repertoires in blood and in tumor or nodule tissue were compared.

TCRdb re-processed the PCR reads through MiXCR. The data show tens of thousands of clones, roughly an eighth seen once. There were no patients who had received any treatment before thyroid surgery. The sequencing sample was made of tumor tissue. The receptor comes from a female donor with papillary thyroid cancer or a benign thyroid nodule (not recorded which). Some clones in this sample may be carry-over from other donors' samples. This rearrangement joins TRBV6-2 or TRBV6-3 to TRBJ2-7; D is unresolved. The CDR3 region has the DNA TGTGCCAGCAGTTTAGGTGTTCAGGACGAGCAGTACTTC. Protein: CASSLGVQDEQYF.